This T cell receptor beta chain comes out of a study of blood T cell repertoires in COVID-19. Measured with immunoSEQ multiplex PCR; TCRdb has only the in-frame clones, and not every one. The data contain some 250,000 clones, around 90% of them seen just once; the ten biggest clones take up about 0.64%. The source material was peripheral blood. The receptor comes from a human donor in a cohort sampled during active COVID-19.

The CDR3 reads CASSTTGQNTEAFF. CDR3 nucleotide sequence: TGTGCCAGCAGCACTACAGGACAGAACACTGAAGCTTTCTTT. The V gene is TRBV21-1, the J gene TRBJ1-1; TRBD1 is the table's D call and was not checked against the DNA. TRBV21-1 is assigned pseudogene status. The CDR3 is made up of 14 amino acids.